This passage covers 12 T cell receptor beta chains from one sample sequenced in a study of cytomegalovirus exposure and HLA in healthy donors. Clones were read by immunoSEQ multiplex PCR, and TCRdb kept only the in-frame ones, dropping some. The table records around 180,000 clones, roughly 86% of them present only once. Sequences were obtained from PBMCs. Every receptor here comes from a woman aged 18-29 years in good health and CMV-seronegative.

The rearrangement uses TRBV6-1 and TRBJ1-5; a possible D gene is TRBD1 (6 bases). The CDR3 runs to 15 residues. The V gene's germline CDR1 is MNHNS and CDR2 SASEGT. Trimming pared 6 bases from V and 4 bases from J, leaving 16 bases between. In nucleotides, the CDR3 is TGTGCCAGCAGCCGTGGACAGACCCAAAATCAGCCCCAGCATTTT. Its translation: CASSRGQTQNQPQHF.

The chain couples TRBV10-1 to TRBJ2-1, with D possibly TRBD1 on 6 matching bases. The CDR3 contains 14 residues. Germline values: CDR1 WNHNN, CDR2 SYGVQD (reference sequence). V lost 0 bases and J 10 bases, leaving 13 bases between the germline ends. The CDR3 DNA reads TGCGCCAGCAGTGAGTCGGGGGCCAAGGGCGAGCAGTTCTTC. Its protein product is CASSESGAKGEQFF.

The chain has TRBV18 and TRBJ1-5; the D gene is possibly TRBD1 (5 bases). Germline V gene data show CDR1 as KGHSH and CDR2 as LQKENI. The CDR3 has 15 amino acids. Trimming took off 3 bases at V and 2 bases at J, with 11 bases between the two ends. CDR3 sequence reads: CASSPDTRGNQPQHF. CDR3 sequence (DNA): TGTGCCAGCTCACCCGATACCAGGGGCAATCAGCCCCAGCATTTT.

CDR3 sequence: CASSLSDRFVQLNTEAFF. CDR3 DNA sequence: TGTGCCAGCAGCTTGTCGGACAGGTTCGTACAACTGAACACTGAAGCTTTCTTT. This chain links TRBV7-8 with TRBJ1-1, with 7 nucleotides matching TRBD1. J lost 0 bases, V lost 3 bases, and 13 bases had no gene match. This CDR3 has 18 residues. From germline, CDR1 is SGHVS and CDR2 FQNEAQ.

CDR3 bases: TGCGCAAAACCGACAGGGACGAACACCGGGGAGCTGTTTTTT. It yields the protein CAKPTGTNTGELFF. The chain joins TRBV23-1 to TRBJ2-2; TRBD1 matches at 7 bases. TRBV23-1 counts as an open reading frame of uncertain function. CDR3 size: 14 residues.

V is TRBV19 and J is TRBJ1-5; 7 bases match TRBD1. V was pared by 3 bases and J by 5 bases, with 7 bases of the junction left unmatched. The germline V gene has CDR1 LNHDA and CDR2 SQIVND (reference sequence). CDR3 length equals 15 residues. DNA for the CDR3: TGTGCCAGTAGTATCGGCAGGGGGTTGGATCAGCCCCAGCATTTT. Translation gives CASSIGRGLDQPQHF.

The chain uses TRBV7-9 and TRBJ2-1; 14 nucleotides align to TRBD2. Germline CDR1 is SEHNR and CDR2 is FQNEAQ (reference sequence). Germline trimming cut 0 bases from V and 10 bases from J; bases unmatched to any gene: 2. There are 15 residues in the CDR3. The CDR3 sequence is CASSLAGLAGEEQFF. The CDR3 DNA is TGTGCCAGCAGCTTAGCGGGACTAGCGGGGGAGGAGCAGTTCTTC.

This clone has only a few counts. The chain employs TRBV5-1 and TRBJ1-2; TRBD1 is a possible D gene (6 bases). V lost 5 bases and J 4 bases, leaving 12 bases between the germline ends. This CDR3 spans 13 amino acids. The germline V gene encodes CDR1 SGHRS and CDR2 YFSETQ. As DNA, the CDR3 is TGCGCCAGCAGGGACAGACCATCCTATGGCTACACCTTC. This sequence encodes CASRDRPSYGYTF.

The rearrangement links TRBV9 to TRBJ2-7; D may be TRBD1 (5 bases). This CDR3 comprises 15 residues. V lost 0 bases and J lost 3, with 13 bases in between. Germline CDR1 and CDR2: SGDLS and YYNGEE. For the CDR3, the DNA is TGTGCCAGCAGCGTAGGGTTGACAGCAGGCTACGAGCAGTACTTC. Its protein is CASSVGLTAGYEQYF.

This clone was counted between two and nine times. The J gene is TRBJ1-1, the V gene TRBV9, with 9 bases lining up with TRBD1. From germline, CDR1 is SGDLS and CDR2 YYNGEE. With 1 base clipped from V and 1 base from J, the junction kept 2 bases outside the gene matches. The CDR3 runs 15 residues. The chain's CDR3 is CASSVQGQGNTEAFF. As DNA, the CDR3 is TGTGCCAGCAGCGTACAGGGACAGGGGAACACTGAAGCTTTCTTT.

The CDR3 DNA sequence: TGTGCCAGCAGCTTAGAAGGGGCCCGGTACGAGCAGTACTTC. It is translated as CASSLEGARYEQYF. The genes are TRBV7-9 and TRBJ2-7; weak D call: TRBD1 (5 bases). This CDR3 comprises 14 residues. V was pared by 1 base and J by 4 bases, with 11 bases between. Per germline, CDR1 SEHNR and CDR2 FQNEAQ (reference sequence).

This chain joins TRBV16 and TRBJ2-7; 9 positions match TRBD2. Germline V gene data show CDR1 as KGHSY and CDR2 as FQNENV. V lost 2 bases to trimming and J lost 5 bases; unmatched junction nucleotides: 10. The CDR3 extends over 16 amino acids. As DNA, the CDR3 is TGTGCCAGCAGCCAAAAATTAGCGGGAGTGGTAGACGAGCAGTACTTC. Protein: CASSQKLAGVVDEQYF.